Each of the 27 T cell receptor beta chains below was sequenced from the same sample in a study of response to subunit inactivated influenza vaccine. One entry per CDR3 protein results from TCRdb running MiXCR on the RT-PCR reads. Here the sample spans about 780,000 distinct CDR3 sequences, 15% to 20% being singletons. The sample consisted of PBMCs from blood, taken roughly 5 days after vaccination. The source of these receptors is a man in his forties or fifties who received an inactivated influenza vaccine.

The V and J genes are TRBV20-1 and TRBJ2-2; TRBD2 matches at 14 bases. After removal of 3 bases from V and 5 bases from J, the junction contained 11 bases not matched to a gene. Germline V lookup: CDR1 DFQATT, CDR2 SNEGSKA (reference sequence). The CDR3 covers 18 residues. CDR3 bases: TGCAGTGCTAGTAGAGTTGAGGGACTAGCGGGAGATACCGGGGAGCTGTTTTTT. Translation gives CSASRVEGLAGDTGELFF.

This chain uses TRBV15 with TRBJ2-3; 8 nucleotides match TRBD2. The CDR3 sequence is 17 residues long. Looked up from germline, CDR1 is LNHNV and CDR2 is YYDKDF (reference sequence). Trimming cost V 0 bases and J 3 bases; bases outside gene matches: 8. This CDR3 reads CATSRDMGGGSTDTQYF. Here the CDR3 DNA reads TGTGCCACCAGCAGAGATATGGGCGGGGGGTCAACAGATACGCAGTATTTT. The full variable domain, completed using reference TRBV15 and TRBJ2-3, is DAMVIQNPRYQVTQFGKPVTLSCSQTLNHNVMYWYQQKSSQAPKLLFHYYDKDFNNEADTPDNFQSRRPNTSFCFLDIRSPGLGDTAMYLCATSRDMGGGSTDTQYFGPGTRLTVL.

This rearrangement joins TRBV28 to TRBJ2-1; perhaps TRBD1 as D (6 bases). Looked up from germline, CDR1 is MDHEN and CDR2 is SYDVKM. V lost 6 bases, J lost 4 bases, and 13 bases lay in between. The CDR3 runs 14 residues. Written as DNA, the CDR3 is TGTGCCAGCAGGACCGACAGGATATACAATGAGCAGTTCTTC. Translation gives CASRTDRIYNEQFF.

The chain employs TRBV20-1 and TRBJ1-2, with D possibly being TRBD1 (6 bases). V was pared by 3 bases and J by 0 bases, with 14 bases between. CDR1 is DFQATT and CDR2 is SNEGSKA in the germline V gene (reference sequence). CDR3 length: 15 residues. CDR3 protein: CSARRGTVTNYGYTF. CDR3 bases: TGCAGTGCTAGGAGGGGGACGGTGACTAACTATGGCTACACCTTC.

The chain employs TRBV29-1 and TRBJ2-3; TRBD2 matches at 7 bases. The CDR3 spans 18 residues. The J segment lost 3 bases and the V segment lost 4 bases, leaving 19 bases of the junction unmatched. In germline, CDR1 is SQVTM, CDR2 ANQGSEA. The CDR3 is CSVVGRTRRLIGTDTQYF. In DNA form, the CDR3 reads TGCAGCGTTGTAGGTCGGACTAGGAGGCTGATCGGGACAGATACGCAGTATTTT.

This clonotype came up many times. J is TRBJ2-3 and V is TRBV20-1; tentative D call: TRBD2 (5 bases). Per the germline V gene, CDR1 is DFQATT and CDR2 is SNEGSKA (reference sequence). V lost 0 bases, J lost 6 bases, and 10 bases lay in between. The CDR3 spans 13 residues. CDR3 in amino acids: CSAREPLEDTQYF. The DNA of the CDR3 is TGCAGTGCTAGAGAACCACTAGAGGATACGCAGTATTTT.

The J gene is TRBJ1-2, the V gene TRBV4-3, with D tentatively TRBD1 (5 bases). Per germline, CDR1 LGHNA and CDR2 YSLEER. The CDR3 is made up of 13 amino acids. Trimming pared 4 bases from V and 8 bases from J, leaving 14 bases between. The CDR3 sequence is CASSPGTSGGYTF. CDR3 nucleotide sequence: TGCGCCAGCAGCCCCGGGACCTCGGGAGGCTACACCTTC.

This chain uses TRBV7-3 with TRBJ2-7, with D unresolved. Germline CDR1 SGHTA, CDR2 FQGTGA. V was shortened by 1 base and J by 6 bases, with 13 bases between the two germline ends. The CDR3 extends over 14 amino acids. CDR3 DNA: TGTGCCAGCAGCTTAAACGCGGTATCAGGCGAGCAGTACTTC. Protein sequence: CASSLNAVSGEQYF.

This clonotype was seen only a few times. The V call is TRBV4-1, the J call TRBJ2-2; 7 positions match TRBD1. Germline V CDR1 and CDR2: MGHRA, YSYEKL. CDR3 length equals 18 residues. The ends lost 8 bases at V and 4 bases at J; junction bases unmatched: 19. CDR3 sequence reads: CASRVGGGLGSGTGELFF. CDR3 bases: TGCGCCAGCCGTGTAGGGGGCGGCCTGGGAAGTGGCACCGGGGAGCTGTTTTTT.

This chain links TRBV4-3 with TRBJ2-2, with D perhaps being TRBD1 or TRBD2 (5 bases each). The V end was cut by 2 bases, the J end by 0 bases, with 10 bases between. The CDR3 spans 16 residues. CDR1 and CDR2 from the germline V gene are LGHNA and YSLEER. The CDR3 region is CASSQPGPSNTGELFF. CDR3 DNA: TGCGCCAGCAGCCAACCGGGACCGTCGAACACCGGGGAGCTGTTTTTT.

This clonotype was observed a handful of times. CDR3 sequence reads: CASSGASNSPLHF. CDR3 in DNA: TGTGCCAGCAGTGGGGCCTCCAATTCACCCCTCCACTTT. The rearrangement links TRBV9 to TRBJ1-6, with a weak D call TRBD1 (5 bases). Trimming shortened V by 5 bases and J by 7 bases, and 10 bases separated the two germline ends. There are 13 residues in the CDR3. CDR1 is SGDLS and CDR2 is YYNGEE in the germline V gene.

This clonotype has just a few counts. The chain has TRBV6-1 and TRBJ1-5; D is possibly TRBD1 (6 bases). Looked up from germline, CDR1 is MNHNS and CDR2 is SASEGT. The CDR3 totals 17 residues. Trimming took 1 base from V and 1 from J, leaving 14 bases between them. CDR3 amino acids: CASSEVPGVVSNQPQHF. Here the CDR3 DNA reads TGTGCCAGCAGTGAAGTCCCAGGGGTGGTGAGCAATCAGCCCCAGCATTTT.

CDR3 DNA: TGTGCCAGCAGTTACTACTCCGGACAGGGTAGGGACGAGCAGTACTTC. Translated: CASSYYSGQGRDEQYF. The V and J genes are TRBV6-5 and TRBJ2-7; 8 bases fit TRBD1. V shed 1 base and J 5 bases; nucleotides not matched to a gene: 10. There are 16 residues in the CDR3. CDR1 and CDR2 from the germline V gene are MNHEY and SVGAGI.

The chain links TRBV12-3 or TRBV12-4 to TRBJ2-5; 14 nucleotides match TRBD2. The ends lost 6 bases at V and 5 bases at J; junction bases unmatched: 5. The CDR3 has 15 amino acids. For the CDR3, the DNA is TGTGCCAGCAGCAGACTAGCGGGGGGGTATGAGACCCAGTACTTC. The encoded protein is CASSRLAGGYETQYF.

The rearrangement joins TRBV3-1 to TRBJ1-3; no definite D call. Germline-derived CDR1 and CDR2 are LGHDT and YNNKEL (reference sequence). V gave up 1 base and J gave up 3 bases, with 4 bases separating them. The CDR3 totals 13 residues. The CDR3 spells CASSQVGGNTIYF. In DNA, the CDR3 is TGTGCCAGCAGCCAAGTTGGTGGAAACACCATATATTTT.

This clonotype was counted between two and nine times. This chain joins TRBV29-1 and TRBJ2-7; D remains unclear. V was clipped by 1 base and J by 2 bases, with 12 bases between them. CDR3 length equals 14 residues. CDR1 is SQVTM and CDR2 is ANQGSEA in the germline V gene. The CDR3 region has the DNA TGCAGCGTTGAAGGTCAGAGCCATCCCTACGAGCAGTACTTC. It specifies CSVEGQSHPYEQYF.

The chain employs TRBV7-8 and TRBJ1-1, with D possibly matching TRBD1 (6 bases). Germline V CDR1 and CDR2: SGHVS, FQNEAQ. This CDR3 is built from 16 residues. With 1 base removed from V and 5 bases from J, the gap between germline ends came to 17 bases. This CDR3 reads CASSLVGGGRDTEAFF. CDR3 DNA sequence: TGTGCCAGCAGCTTAGTCGGGGGGGGCAGAGATACTGAAGCTTTCTTT.

This sequence joins TRBV4-3 and TRBJ2-3, with unresolved D. The V gene's germline CDR1 is LGHNA and CDR2 YSLEER. V was clipped by 1 base and J by 1 base, with 9 bases between them. The CDR3 is made up of 15 amino acids. CDR3 nucleotide sequence: TGCGCCAGCAGCCAAGGATCGACTCGCACAGATACGCAGTATTTT. Protein: CASSQGSTRTDTQYF.

This clonotype came up many times. The V and J genes are TRBV12-3 or TRBV12-4 and TRBJ2-5; D not resolved. V lost 2 bases and J lost 2, with 6 bases in between. This CDR3 contains 13 residues. The CDR3: CASSLYSQETQYF. The CDR3 region has the DNA TGTGCCAGCAGTTTATACAGTCAAGAGACCCAGTACTTC.

This rearrangement joins TRBV6-2 or TRBV6-3 to TRBJ2-3; 8 nucleotides match TRBD1. The CDR3 has 14 amino acids. The V gene end was trimmed by 8 bases and the J gene end by 2 bases; junction bases not matched to a gene: 6. CDR1 MNHEY and CDR2 SVGEGT come from the germline V gene. The CDR3 region has the DNA TGTGCCAGCTGCCGGGACAGGATCACAGATACGCAGTATTTT. Translating gives CASCRDRITDTQYF.

V and J are TRBV15 and TRBJ2-7; TRBD1 is a possible D gene (5 bases). The CDR3 has 14 residues. V dropped 3 bases and J dropped 0 bases, with 9 bases sitting between them. Looked up from germline, CDR1 is LNHNV and CDR2 is YYDKDF (reference sequence). The DNA for the CDR3 is TGTGCCACCAGCAGGACAGTCACCTCCTACGAGCAGTACTTC. Amino acid sequence: CATSRTVTSYEQYF.

This clonotype came up a few times. The V call is TRBV9, the J call TRBJ2-7, with 7 bases that match TRBD2. The ends lost 0 bases at V and 5 bases at J; junction bases unmatched: 8. The germline gives CDR1 SGDLS, CDR2 YYNGEE. This CDR3 comprises 15 residues. The DNA of the CDR3 is TGTGCCAGCAGCGTAGAAGGGAGGGCTGGGGACGAGCAGTACTTC. Translating it yields CASSVEGRAGDEQYF.

In this sample, this clonotype turned up a few times. The chain combines TRBV10-3 with TRBJ1-2, with D possibly matching TRBD1 (6 bases). The CDR3 length is 14 residues. Germline assignment: CDR1 ENHRY and CDR2 SYGVKD. Trimming took off 3 bases at V and 2 bases at J, with 10 bases between the two ends. The CDR3 region has the DNA TGTGCCATCAGTGATGCAGGGGCGAACTATGGCTACACCTTC. As protein: CAISDAGANYGYTF.

This clonotype was seen only a few times. This chain joins TRBV20-1 and TRBJ2-7; a weak D match, TRBD2 (7 bases). This CDR3 is 15 amino acids long. Germline-derived CDR1 and CDR2 are DFQATT and SNEGSKA (reference sequence). With 1 base removed from V and 2 bases from J, the gap between germline ends came to 15 bases. CDR3 nucleotides: TGCAGTGCTAGAGGGGGGGCTAGCGGAGCCTACGAGCAGTACTTC. Its protein product is CSARGGASGAYEQYF.

The chain uses TRBV29-1 and TRBJ2-7, with TRBD1 matching over 7 bases. CDR3 length equals 13 residues. The germline gives CDR1 SQVTM, CDR2 ANQGSEA. With 3 bases clipped from V and 2 bases from J, the junction kept 4 bases outside the gene matches. The CDR3 sequence: CSVDMTGPYEQYF. The DNA of the CDR3 is TGCAGCGTTGATATGACAGGGCCCTACGAGCAGTACTTC.

In this sample, this clonotype turned up a few times. This sequence joins TRBV14 and TRBJ2-1, with 11 bases matching TRBD2. Looked up from germline, CDR1 is SGHDN and CDR2 is FVKESK. The trim removed 1 base at V and 3 bases at J, leaving 11 bases unmatched. The CDR3 spans 19 residues. CDR3 region: CASSQGASGGFGIYNEQFF. The CDR3 DNA reads TGTGCCAGCAGCCAAGGAGCTAGCGGGGGGTTCGGTATCTACAATGAGCAGTTCTTC.

In its sample, this clonotype was seen a few times. The rearrangement uses TRBV7-9 and TRBJ1-4, with 7 bases that match TRBD1. Looked up from germline, CDR1 is SEHNR and CDR2 is FQNEAQ (reference sequence). The trim removed 5 bases at V and 8 bases at J, leaving 11 bases unmatched. The CDR3 covers 15 residues. The CDR3 DNA is TGTGCCAGCAGCGAACCGACAGGGTTGGGGGAAAAACTGTTTTTT. Its protein is CASSEPTGLGEKLFF.